This entry concerns a single T cell receptor (beta chain). Its antigen remains unidentified. Per-nucleotide qualities are absent, and no much larger clonotype sits a single base away. This entry is derived from a study of blood T cell repertoires in COVID-19 (dated by TCRdb to 2019 to 2021). Regarding the complete study: The collaborator samples originated in the United States, Italy and Spain and spanned the acute and convalescent phases of COVID-19. The prospective study material was composed of cDNA or gDNA derived from T cells, B-cell-depleted T cells, or PBMCs. Subjects who had been exposed to COVID-19, were actively infected with it, or had recovered from it provided the deeply sampled blood TCRbeta repertoires that made up the dataset. A freely available public database, intended as a resource for researchers studying the immune response to SARS-CoV-2, is where the repertoires were released. The samples were drawn from two sources: the first 160 participants of the ongoing ImmuneRACE study, and 950 to 1,500 subjects contributed by 6 global collaborators. A de-identified subject ID, COVID-19 status, age in years and sex were almost always included in the sample metadata. Where available, HLA class I and class II types were taken from metadata supplied by the sample provider and were not determined by assay-based typing.

TCRbeta CDR3 regions were amplified from genomic DNA by means of the immunoSEQ Assay, a bias-controlled multiplex PCR. The source study handled its data this way. Nucleated cell counts per sample were estimated from amplification of reference gene primers within the assay. To quantify the absolute abundance of each unique TCRbeta CDR3 rearrangement, sequence reads were collapsed and filtered. For each sample, productive Simpson clonality was calculated as the square root of Simpson's diversity index over productive rearrangements. TCRdb limited this immuneACCESS table to in-frame rearrangements with V and J called. A share of clones is missing; checked studies link under half to unresolved V genes, and the rest is unexplained. The DNA was the basis for D and trimming; V, J and clone size are from that table. The sample table holds about 12,000 clones, of which around 70% were seen once. The top ten constitute around 10% of the sample.

Paper-wide results and their limitations: The amount of clinical and demographic metadata varied by source and participant and was provided uncurated.

The germline V and J ends show losses of 6 bases and 5 bases respectively, and no gene match explains 4 bases of the junction. Spanning cysteine to phenylalanine, the CDR3 consists of 13 amino acids. The DNA shown is the 39-base CDR3, in frame from base 1. At one collaborating source in Seattle, patients were enrolled during active infection and were followed longitudinally through the course of disease. Whole blood was collected in K2EDTA tubes by collaborating institutions according to the institutions' own protocols. For TCRbeta analysis, collaborators shipped samples in one of three forms: frozen whole blood, isolated PBMCs, or DNA extracted from either of those sample types.

Specimen: peripheral blood. Recombination joined TRBV12-3 or TRBV12-4 with TRBJ1-1; 9 nucleotides in the junction match TRBD1. The clonotype comes from a man between 60 and 75 years old with COVID-19, enrolled during active disease. The CDR3 has the sequence CASSRDRETEAFF. The nucleotide sequence is TGTGCCAGCAGCCGGGACAGGGAAACTGAAGCTTTCTTT.